A single T cell receptor (beta chain) is shown here with its context. Both TCR beta VDJ combination and CDR3 sequence profiling were carried out. Genomic DNA was the template for this profiling. MiXCR was run by TCRdb on the reads, yielding one entry per CDR3 protein. This sample has about 270,000 distinct CDR3 sequences, with 70% to 85% found just once. These data are taken from a study of CD8+CD57+ T cells in acquired aplastic anemia. Germline CDR1 is SEHNR and CDR2 is FQNEAQ (reference sequence). The CDR3 totals 15 residues. Trimming took 1 base from V and 14 from J, leaving 23 bases between them. Patients chosen for sequencing had shown CD8+CD57+ cell expansion by flow cytometry. The blood sampling took place in patients who had so far received no therapy.

This TCR was recovered from a human donor with aplastic anemia. Sequenced material: sorted CD4+, CD8+, or CD8+CD57+ T cells (not recorded which) from PBMCs. The V and J genes are TRBV7-9 and TRBJ1-1; tentative D call: TRBD1 (5 bases). The CDR3 nucleotides are TGTGCCAGCAGCTTAGGACAGACCTACGAGCAGTACTTCTTCTTT. Translating gives CASSLGQTYEQYFFF.